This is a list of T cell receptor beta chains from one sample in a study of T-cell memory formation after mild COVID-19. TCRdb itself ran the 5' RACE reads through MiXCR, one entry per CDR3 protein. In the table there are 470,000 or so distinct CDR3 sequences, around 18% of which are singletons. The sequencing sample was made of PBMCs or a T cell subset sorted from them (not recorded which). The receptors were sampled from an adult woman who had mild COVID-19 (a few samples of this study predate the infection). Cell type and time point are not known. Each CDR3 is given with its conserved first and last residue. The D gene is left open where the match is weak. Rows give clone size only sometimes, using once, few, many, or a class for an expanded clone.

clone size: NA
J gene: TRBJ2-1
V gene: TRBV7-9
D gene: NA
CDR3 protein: CASSEIYNEQFF
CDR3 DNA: TGTGCCAGCAGCGAAATCTACAATGAGCAGTTCTTC

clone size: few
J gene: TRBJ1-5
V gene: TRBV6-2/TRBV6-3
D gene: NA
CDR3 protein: CASSYSVRRAAGQPQHF
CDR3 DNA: TGTGCCAGCAGTTACTCGGTTCGCAGGGCCGCCGGTCAGCCCCAGCATTTT

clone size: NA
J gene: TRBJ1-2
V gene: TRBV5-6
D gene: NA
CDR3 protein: CASSLGGPDGYTF
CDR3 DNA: TGTGCCAGCAGCTTGGGAGGACCCGATGGCTACACCTTC

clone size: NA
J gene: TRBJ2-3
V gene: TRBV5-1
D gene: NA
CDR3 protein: CASSLDPGHTQYF
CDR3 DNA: TGCGCCAGCAGCTTGGACCCAGGCCATACGCAGTATTTT

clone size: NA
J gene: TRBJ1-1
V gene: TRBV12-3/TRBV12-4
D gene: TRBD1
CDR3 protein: CASSGGQGRATEAFF
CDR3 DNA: TGTGCCAGCAGTGGTGGACAGGGTAGGGCCACTGAAGCTTTCTTT

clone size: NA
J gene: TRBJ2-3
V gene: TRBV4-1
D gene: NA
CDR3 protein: CASSQDASDGLTDTQYF
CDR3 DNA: TGCGCCAGCAGCCAAGATGCAAGCGACGGATTAACAGATACGCAGTATTTT

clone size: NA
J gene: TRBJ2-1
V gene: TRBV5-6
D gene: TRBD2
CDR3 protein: CASSASGTSGGPEQFF
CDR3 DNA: TGTGCCAGCAGCGCCTCCGGGACTAGCGGGGGGCCCGAGCAGTTCTTC

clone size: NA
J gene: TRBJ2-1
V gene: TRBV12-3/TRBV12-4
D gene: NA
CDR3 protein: CASREQGSTYNEQFF
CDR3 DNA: TGTGCCAGCAGGGAACAGGGAAGCACCTACAATGAGCAGTTCTTC

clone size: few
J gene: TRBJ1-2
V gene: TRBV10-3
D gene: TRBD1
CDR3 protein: CAISPTGGHGYTF
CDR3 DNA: TGTGCCATCAGTCCTACAGGGGGCCATGGCTACACCTTC

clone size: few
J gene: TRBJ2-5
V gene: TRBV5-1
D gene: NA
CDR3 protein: CASSPEGRGPETQYF
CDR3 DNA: TGCGCCAGCAGCCCCGAGGGGCGCGGGCCAGAGACCCAGTACTTC

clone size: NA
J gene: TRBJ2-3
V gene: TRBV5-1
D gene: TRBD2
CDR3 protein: CASSLSLAGDTDTQYF
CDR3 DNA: TGCGCCAGCAGCTTGTCGCTAGCGGGAGACACAGATACGCAGTATTTT

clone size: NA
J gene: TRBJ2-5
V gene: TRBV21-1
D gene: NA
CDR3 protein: CASSKAAGAWETQYF
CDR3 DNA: TGTGCCAGCAGCAAAGCAGCAGGGGCATGGGAGACCCAGTACTTC

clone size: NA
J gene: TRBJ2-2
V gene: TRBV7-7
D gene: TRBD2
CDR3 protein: CASSRTGVSGIDGELFF
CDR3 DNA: TGTGCTAGCAGCCGAACCGGGGTTAGCGGGATCGACGGGGAGCTGTTTTTT

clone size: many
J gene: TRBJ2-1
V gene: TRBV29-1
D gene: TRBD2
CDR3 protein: CSGTSKHNEQFF
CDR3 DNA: TGCAGCGGGACTAGCAAACACAATGAGCAGTTCTTC

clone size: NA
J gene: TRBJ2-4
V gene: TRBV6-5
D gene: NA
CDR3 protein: CASSYSWTVAKNIQYF
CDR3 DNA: TGTGCCAGCAGTTACTCGTGGACAGTAGCTAAAAACATTCAGTACTTC

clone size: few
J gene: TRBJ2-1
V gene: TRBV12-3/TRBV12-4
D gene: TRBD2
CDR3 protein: CASSVAGGSNEQFF
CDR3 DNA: TGTGCCAGCAGTGTAGCGGGAGGGTCCAATGAGCAGTTCTTC

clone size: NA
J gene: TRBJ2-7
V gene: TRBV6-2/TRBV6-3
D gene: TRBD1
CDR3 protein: CASSYSGTGKEQYF
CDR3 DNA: TGTGCCAGCAGTTACTCCGGGACAGGGAAAGAGCAGTACTTC

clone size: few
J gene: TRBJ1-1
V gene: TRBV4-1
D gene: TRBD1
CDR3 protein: CASSQVGPDRGRAFF
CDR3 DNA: TGCGCCAGCAGCCAAGTGGGACCGGACAGGGGAAGGGCTTTCTTT

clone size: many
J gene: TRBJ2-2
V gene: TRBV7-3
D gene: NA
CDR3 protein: CASSPQRGADTGELFF
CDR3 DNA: TGTGCCAGCAGCCCCCAACGGGGGGCAGACACCGGGGAGCTGTTTTTT

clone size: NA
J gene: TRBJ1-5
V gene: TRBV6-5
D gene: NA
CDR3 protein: CASSSQGGPQHF
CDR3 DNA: TGTGCCAGCAGTTCACAGGGCGGGCCCCAGCATTTT

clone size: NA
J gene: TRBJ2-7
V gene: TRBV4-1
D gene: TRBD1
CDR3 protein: CASSLWTGARGEQYF
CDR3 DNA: TGCGCCAGCAGCCTTTGGACAGGGGCGAGGGGCGAGCAGTACTTC

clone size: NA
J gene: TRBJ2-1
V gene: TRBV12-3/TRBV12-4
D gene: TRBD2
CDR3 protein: CASSYPLAGGTLGYNEQFF
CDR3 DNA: TGTGCCAGCAGTTACCCGCTAGCGGGGGGGACGCTCGGATACAATGAGCAGTTCTTC

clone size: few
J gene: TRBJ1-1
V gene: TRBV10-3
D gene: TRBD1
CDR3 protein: CAITGTANTEAFF
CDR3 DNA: TGTGCCATCACCGGGACAGCGAACACTGAAGCTTTCTTT

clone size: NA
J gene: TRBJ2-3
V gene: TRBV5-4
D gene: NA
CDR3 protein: CASSFRQGSTDTQYF
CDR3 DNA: TGTGCCAGCAGCTTCCGGCAGGGGAGCACAGATACGCAGTATTTT

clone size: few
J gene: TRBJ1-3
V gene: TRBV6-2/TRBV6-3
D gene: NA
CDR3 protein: CASSSDPGQPGNTIYF
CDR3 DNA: TGTGCCAGCAGCTCAGACCCCGGACAGCCTGGAAACACCATATATTTT

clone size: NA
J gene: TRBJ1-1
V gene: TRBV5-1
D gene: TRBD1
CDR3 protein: CASSSTQGARTEAFF
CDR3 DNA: TGCGCCAGCAGTTCTACACAGGGGGCGCGGACTGAAGCTTTCTTT

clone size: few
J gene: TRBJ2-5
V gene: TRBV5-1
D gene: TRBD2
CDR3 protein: CASSLAGTNKETQYF
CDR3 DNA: TGCGCCAGCAGCTTGGCCGGGACTAACAAAGAGACCCAGTACTTC

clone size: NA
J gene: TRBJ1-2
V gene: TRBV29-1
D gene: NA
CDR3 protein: CSVVWGGGYTF
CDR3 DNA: TGCAGCGTTGTTTGGGGTGGAGGCTACACCTTC

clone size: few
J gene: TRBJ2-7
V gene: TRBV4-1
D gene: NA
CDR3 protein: CASSQEPGGFYEQYF
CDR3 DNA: TGCGCCAGCAGCCAAGAGCCAGGGGGGTTCTACGAGCAGTACTTC

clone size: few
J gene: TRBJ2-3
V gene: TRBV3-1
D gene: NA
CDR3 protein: CASSQSIGGEPSTDTQYF
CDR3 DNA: TGTGCCAGCAGCCAATCTATCGGAGGGGAACCAAGCACAGATACGCAGTATTTT

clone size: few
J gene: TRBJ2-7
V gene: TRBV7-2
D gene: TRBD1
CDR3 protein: CASSPDRINEQYF
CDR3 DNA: TGTGCCAGCAGCCCGGACAGGATCAACGAGCAGTACTTC

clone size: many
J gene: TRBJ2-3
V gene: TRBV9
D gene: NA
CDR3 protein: CASSALTTRSTDTQYF
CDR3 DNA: TGTGCCAGCAGCGCGCTGACGACTCGGAGCACAGATACGCAGTATTTT

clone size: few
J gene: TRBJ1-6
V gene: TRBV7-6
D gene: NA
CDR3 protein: CASSLQQGLNSPLHF
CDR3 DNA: TGTGCCAGCAGCTTACAACAGGGATTAAATTCACCCCTCCACTTT

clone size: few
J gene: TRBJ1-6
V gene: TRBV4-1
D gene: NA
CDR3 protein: CASSNTPSLGPPSSYNSPLHF
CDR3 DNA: TGCGCCAGCAGCAACACACCTTCATTGGGACCCCCGAGCTCCTATAATTCACCCCTCCACTTT

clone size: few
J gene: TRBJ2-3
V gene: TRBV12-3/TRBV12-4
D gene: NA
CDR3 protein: CASSGGRGGTDTQYF
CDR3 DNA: TGTGCCAGCTCGGGGGGCAGGGGGGGCACAGATACGCAGTATTTT

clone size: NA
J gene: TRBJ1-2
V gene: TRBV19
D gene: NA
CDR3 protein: CASSPTEIYGYTF
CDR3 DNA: TGTGCCAGTAGCCCTACAGAGATCTATGGCTACACCTTC

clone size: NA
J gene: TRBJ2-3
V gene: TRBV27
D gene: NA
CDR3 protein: CASSLSGAIPTDTQYF
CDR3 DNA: TGTGCCAGCAGTTTATCGGGGGCCATACCCACAGATACGCAGTATTTT

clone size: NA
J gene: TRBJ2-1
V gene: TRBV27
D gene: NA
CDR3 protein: CASSFSRANEQFF
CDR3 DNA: TGTGCCAGCAGTTTTTCCAGGGCGAATGAGCAGTTCTTC

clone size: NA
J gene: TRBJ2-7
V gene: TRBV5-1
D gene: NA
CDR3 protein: CASSLGTANYEQYF
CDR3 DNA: TGCGCCAGCAGCTTGGGGACAGCGAATTACGAGCAGTACTTC

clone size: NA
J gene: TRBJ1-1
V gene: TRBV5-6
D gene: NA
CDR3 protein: CASSMGGIEAFF
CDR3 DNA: TGTGCCAGCAGCATGGGGGGGATTGAAGCTTTCTTT

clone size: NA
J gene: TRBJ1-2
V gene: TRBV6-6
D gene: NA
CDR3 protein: CASRPRDMVIYGYTF
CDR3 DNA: TGTGCCAGCAGACCTCGGGACATGGTTATCTATGGCTACACCTTC

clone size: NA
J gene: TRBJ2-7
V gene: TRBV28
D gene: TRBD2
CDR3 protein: CASSLLSGRAYEQYF
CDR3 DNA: TGTGCCAGCAGTCTTCTTAGCGGGAGGGCTTACGAGCAGTACTTC

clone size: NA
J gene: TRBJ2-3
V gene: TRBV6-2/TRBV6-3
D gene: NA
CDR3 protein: CASSYSEGADTQYF
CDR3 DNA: TGTGCCAGCAGTTACTCGGAGGGAGCAGATACGCAGTATTTT

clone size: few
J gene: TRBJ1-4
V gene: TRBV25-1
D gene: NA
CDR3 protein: CASSDFRGEEKLFF
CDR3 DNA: TGTGCCAGCAGTGATTTCCGGGGCGAGGAAAAACTGTTTTTT

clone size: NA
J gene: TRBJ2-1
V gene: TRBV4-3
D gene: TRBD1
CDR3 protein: CASSQDMGGQGAYNEQFF
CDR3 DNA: TGCGCCAGCAGCCAGGATATGGGGGGACAGGGGGCATACAATGAGCAGTTCTTC

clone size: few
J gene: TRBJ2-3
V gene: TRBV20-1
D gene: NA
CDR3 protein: CSARGTGGDTQYF
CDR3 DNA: TGCAGTGCTAGGGGGACTGGTGGAGATACGCAGTATTTT

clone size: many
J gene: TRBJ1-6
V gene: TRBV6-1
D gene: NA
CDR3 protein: CASSGGINSPLHF
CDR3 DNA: TGTGCCAGCAGTGGCGGGATTAATTCACCCCTCCACTTT

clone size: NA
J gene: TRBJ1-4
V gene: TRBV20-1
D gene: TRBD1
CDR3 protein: CSARAYGQGYEKLFF
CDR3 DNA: TGCAGTGCTAGAGCTTACGGACAGGGTTATGAAAAACTGTTTTTT

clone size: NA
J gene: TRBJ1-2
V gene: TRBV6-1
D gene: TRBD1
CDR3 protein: CASRSGQGKGGSGYTF
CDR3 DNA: TGTGCCAGCAGATCCGGACAGGGGAAGGGTGGCAGTGGCTACACCTTC

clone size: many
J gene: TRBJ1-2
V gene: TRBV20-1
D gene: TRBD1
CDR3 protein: CSAQTDRVLNYGYTF
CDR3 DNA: TGCAGTGCCCAAACCGACAGGGTTCTTAACTATGGCTACACCTTC

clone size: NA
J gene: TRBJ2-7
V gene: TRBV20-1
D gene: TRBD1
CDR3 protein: CSARDRGPLAGTSYEQYF
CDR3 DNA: TGCAGTGCTAGAGACAGGGGGCCCCTGGCTGGGACTTCCTACGAGCAGTACTTC

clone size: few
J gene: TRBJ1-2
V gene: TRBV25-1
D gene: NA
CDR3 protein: CASSVGGGYTF
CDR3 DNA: TGTGCCAGCAGTGTAGGGGGAGGCTACACCTTC

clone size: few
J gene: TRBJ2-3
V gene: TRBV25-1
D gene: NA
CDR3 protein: CASSELRAGRSDTQYF
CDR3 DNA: TGTGCCAGCAGTGAATTAAGGGCAGGGAGGTCAGATACGCAGTATTTT

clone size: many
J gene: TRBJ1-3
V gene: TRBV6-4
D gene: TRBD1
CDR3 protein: CASRDRSSGNTIYF
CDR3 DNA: TGTGCCAGCAGGGACAGGAGCTCTGGAAACACCATATATTTT